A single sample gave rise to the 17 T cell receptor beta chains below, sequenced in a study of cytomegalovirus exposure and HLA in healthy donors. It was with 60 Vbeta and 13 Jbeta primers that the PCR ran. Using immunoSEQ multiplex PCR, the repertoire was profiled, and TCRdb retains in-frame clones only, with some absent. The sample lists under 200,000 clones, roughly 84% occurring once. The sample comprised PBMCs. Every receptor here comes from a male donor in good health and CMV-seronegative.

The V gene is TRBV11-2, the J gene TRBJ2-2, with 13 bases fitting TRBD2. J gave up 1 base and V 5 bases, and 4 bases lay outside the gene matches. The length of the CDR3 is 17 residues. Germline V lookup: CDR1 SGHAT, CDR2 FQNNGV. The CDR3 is CASSRTSGSLNTGELFF. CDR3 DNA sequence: TGTGCCAGCAGCCGGACTAGCGGGAGCCTGAACACCGGGGAGCTGTTTTTT. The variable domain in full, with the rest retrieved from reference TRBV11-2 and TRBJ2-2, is EAGVAQSPRYKIIEKRQSVAFWCNPISGHATLYWYQQILGQGPKLLIQFQNNGVVDDSQLPKDRFSAERLKGVDSTLKIQPAKLEDSAVYLCASSRTSGSLNTGELFFGEGSRLTVL.

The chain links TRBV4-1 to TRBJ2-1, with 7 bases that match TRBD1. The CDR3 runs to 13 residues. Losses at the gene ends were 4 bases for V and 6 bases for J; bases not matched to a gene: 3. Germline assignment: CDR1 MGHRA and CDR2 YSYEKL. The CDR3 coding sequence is TGCGCCAGCAGCCTACCAGGGGGCAATGAGCAGTTCTTC. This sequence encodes CASSLPGGNEQFF.

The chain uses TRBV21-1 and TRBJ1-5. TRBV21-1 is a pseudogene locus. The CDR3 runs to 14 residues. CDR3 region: CASSGRTRAQPQHF. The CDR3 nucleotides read TGTGCCAGCAGCGGACGGACTAGGGCCCAGCCCCAGCATTTT.

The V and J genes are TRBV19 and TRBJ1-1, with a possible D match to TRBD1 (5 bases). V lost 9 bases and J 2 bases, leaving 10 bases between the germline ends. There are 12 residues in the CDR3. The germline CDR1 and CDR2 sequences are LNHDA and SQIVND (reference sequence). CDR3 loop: CASREANTEAFF. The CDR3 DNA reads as TGTGCCAGCAGGGAAGCCAACACTGAAGCTTTCTTT. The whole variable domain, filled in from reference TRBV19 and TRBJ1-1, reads DGGITQSPKYLFRKEGQNVTLSCEQNLNHDAMYWYRQDPGQGLRLIYYSQIVNDFQKGDIAEGYSVSREKKESFPLTVTSAQKNPTAFYLCASREANTEAFFGQGTRLTVV.

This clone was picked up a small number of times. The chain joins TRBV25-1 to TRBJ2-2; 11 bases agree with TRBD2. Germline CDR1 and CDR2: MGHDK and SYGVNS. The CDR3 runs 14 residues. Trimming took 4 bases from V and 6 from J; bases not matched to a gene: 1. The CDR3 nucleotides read TGTGCCAGCAGTGGGGGACTAGCGGCCGGGGAGCTGTTTTTT. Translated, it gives CASSGGLAAGELFF.

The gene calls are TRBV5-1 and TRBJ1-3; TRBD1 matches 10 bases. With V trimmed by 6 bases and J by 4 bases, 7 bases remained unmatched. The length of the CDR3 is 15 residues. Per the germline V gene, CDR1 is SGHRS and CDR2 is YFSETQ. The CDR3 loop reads CASKTDRGQGNTIYF. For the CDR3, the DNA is TGCGCCAGCAAAACCGACAGGGGGCAAGGAAACACCATATATTTT.

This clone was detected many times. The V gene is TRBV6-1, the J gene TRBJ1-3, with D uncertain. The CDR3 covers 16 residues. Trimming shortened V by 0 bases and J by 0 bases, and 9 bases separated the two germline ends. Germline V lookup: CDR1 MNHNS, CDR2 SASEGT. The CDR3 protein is CASSEAAGSSGNTIYF. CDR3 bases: TGTGCCAGCAGTGAAGCAGCGGGAAGCTCTGGAAACACCATATATTTT.

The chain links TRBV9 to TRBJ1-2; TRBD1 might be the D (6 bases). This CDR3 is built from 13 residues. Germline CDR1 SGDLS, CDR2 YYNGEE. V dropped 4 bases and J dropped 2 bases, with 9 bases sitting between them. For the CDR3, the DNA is TGTGCCAGCAGCTCAGGGGAGAACTATGGCTACACCTTC. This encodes CASSSGENYGYTF.

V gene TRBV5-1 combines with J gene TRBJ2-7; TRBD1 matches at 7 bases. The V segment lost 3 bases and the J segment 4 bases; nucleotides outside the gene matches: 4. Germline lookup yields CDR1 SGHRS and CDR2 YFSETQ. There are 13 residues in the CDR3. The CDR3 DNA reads TGCGCCAGCAGCTCCAGGGACAGTTACGAGCAGTACTTC. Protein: CASSSRDSYEQYF.

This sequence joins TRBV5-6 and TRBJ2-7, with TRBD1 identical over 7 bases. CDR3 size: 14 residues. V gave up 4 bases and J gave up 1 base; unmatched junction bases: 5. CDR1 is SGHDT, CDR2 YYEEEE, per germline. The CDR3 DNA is TGTGCCAGCAGCCCCGGGGACAGTTCCTACGAGCAGTACTTC. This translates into CASSPGDSSYEQYF.

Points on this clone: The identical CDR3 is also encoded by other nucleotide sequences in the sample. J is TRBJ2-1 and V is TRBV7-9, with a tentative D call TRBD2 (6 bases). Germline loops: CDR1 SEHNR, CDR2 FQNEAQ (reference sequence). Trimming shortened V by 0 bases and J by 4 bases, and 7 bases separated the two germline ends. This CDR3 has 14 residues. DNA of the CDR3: TGTGCCAGCAGCTTAGCGGGAGGTTACAATGAGCAGTTCTTC. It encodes CASSLAGGYNEQFF.

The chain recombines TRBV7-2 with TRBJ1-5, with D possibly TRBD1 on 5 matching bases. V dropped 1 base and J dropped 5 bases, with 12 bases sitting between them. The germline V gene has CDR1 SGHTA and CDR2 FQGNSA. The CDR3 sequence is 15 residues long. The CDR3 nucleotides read TGTGCCAGCAGCTTAGATAGCAGGGATTATCAGCCCCAGCATTTT. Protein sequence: CASSLDSRDYQPQHF.

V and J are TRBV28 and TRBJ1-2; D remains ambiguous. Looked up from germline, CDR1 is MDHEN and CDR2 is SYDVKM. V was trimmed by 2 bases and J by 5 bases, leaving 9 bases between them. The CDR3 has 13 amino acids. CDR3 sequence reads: CASSLTGSYGYTF. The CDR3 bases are TGTGCCAGCAGTTTAACCGGGTCATATGGCTACACCTTC.

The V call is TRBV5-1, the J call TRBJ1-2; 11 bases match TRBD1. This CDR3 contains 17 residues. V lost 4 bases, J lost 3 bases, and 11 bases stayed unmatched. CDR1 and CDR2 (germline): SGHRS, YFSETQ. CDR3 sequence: CASSTAMGQGEYYGYTF. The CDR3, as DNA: TGCGCCAGCAGCACCGCTATGGGACAGGGGGAGTACTATGGCTACACCTTC.

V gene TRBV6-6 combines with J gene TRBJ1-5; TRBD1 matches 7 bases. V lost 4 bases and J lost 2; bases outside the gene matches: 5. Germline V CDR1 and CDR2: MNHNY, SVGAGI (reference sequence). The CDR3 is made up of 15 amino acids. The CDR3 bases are TGTGCCAGCAGTTCCCGAGGACAGGGCAATCAGCCCCAGCATTTT. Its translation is CASSSRGQGNQPQHF.

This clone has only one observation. CDR3 nucleotides: TGTGCCAGCAGCTTGGGTCGGCGGATTAGCTACAATGAGCAGTTCTTC. Amino acids: CASSLGRRISYNEQFF. This chain uses TRBV5-6 with TRBJ2-1; D is unresolved. V shed 0 bases and J shed 3 bases, with 13 bases lying between them. CDR3 length equals 16 residues. Germline V CDR1 and CDR2: SGHDT, YYEEEE.

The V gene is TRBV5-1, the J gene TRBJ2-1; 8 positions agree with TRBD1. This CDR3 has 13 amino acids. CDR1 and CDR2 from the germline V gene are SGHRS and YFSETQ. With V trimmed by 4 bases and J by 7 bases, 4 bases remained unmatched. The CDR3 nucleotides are TGCGCCAGCAGCCCCAACAGGGGGAATGAGCAGTTCTTC. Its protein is CASSPNRGNEQFF.